This TCR beta chain was profiled in a study of OX40 agonist ivuxolimab in advanced cancers. This clone was seen only once. Germline values: CDR1 SGHDT, CDR2 YYEEEE. The CDR3 length is 15 residues. V shed 4 bases, J shed 2 bases, and the junction held 4 bases outside the gene matches. Generated by immunoSEQ multiplex PCR, the TCRdb table keeps only in-frame clones and is missing some. The profile shows roughly 50,000 clones, 84% of them singletons. This clonotype was obtained from an adult with an advanced solid tumor such as melanoma, head and neck, liver or kidney cancer. The sequencing here drew on CD4+ or CD8+ T cells sorted from blood, taken in a trial of the OX40 agonist ivuxolimab. The chain has TRBV5-6 and TRBJ2-3; 10 nucleotides line up with TRBD2. Written as DNA, the CDR3 is TGTGCCAGCAGCCCCCTAGCGGGAGCCACAGATACGCAGTATTTT. Translation: CASSPLAGATDTQYF.